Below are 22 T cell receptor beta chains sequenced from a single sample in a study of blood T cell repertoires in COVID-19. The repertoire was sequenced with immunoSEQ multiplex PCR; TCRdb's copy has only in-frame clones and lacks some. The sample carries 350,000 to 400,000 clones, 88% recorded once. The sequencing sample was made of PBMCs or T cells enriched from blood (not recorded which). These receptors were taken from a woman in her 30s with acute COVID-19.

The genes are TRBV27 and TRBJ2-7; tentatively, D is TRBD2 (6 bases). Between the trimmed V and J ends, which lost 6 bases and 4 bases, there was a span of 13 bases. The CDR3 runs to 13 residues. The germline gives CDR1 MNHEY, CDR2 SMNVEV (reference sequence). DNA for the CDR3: TGTGCCAGCAGCTTCGGGACTTCTTACGAGCAGTACTTC. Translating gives CASSFGTSYEQYF.

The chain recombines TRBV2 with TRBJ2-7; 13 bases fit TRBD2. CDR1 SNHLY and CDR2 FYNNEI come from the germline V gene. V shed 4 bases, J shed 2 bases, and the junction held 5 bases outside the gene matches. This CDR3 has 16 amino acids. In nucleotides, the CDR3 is TGTGCCAGCAGTGGATTCGGACTAGCGGGGGCCTACGAGCAGTACTTC. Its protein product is CASSGFGLAGAYEQYF.

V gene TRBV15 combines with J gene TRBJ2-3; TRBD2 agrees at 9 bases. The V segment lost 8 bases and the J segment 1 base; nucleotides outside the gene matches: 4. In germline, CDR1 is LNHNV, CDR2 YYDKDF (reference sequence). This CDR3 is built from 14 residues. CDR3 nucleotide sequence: TGTGCCACCTCGACTAGCGGACGCACAGATACGCAGTATTTT. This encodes CATSTSGRTDTQYF.

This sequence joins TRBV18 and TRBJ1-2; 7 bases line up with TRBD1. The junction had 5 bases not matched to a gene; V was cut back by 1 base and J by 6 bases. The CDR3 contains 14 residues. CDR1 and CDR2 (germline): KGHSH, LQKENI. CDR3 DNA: TGTGCCAGCTCACCACAGGGGGCGCCGGATGGCTACACCTTC. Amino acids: CASSPQGAPDGYTF.

The CDR3 loop reads CAIGSGVDTIYF. The CDR3 DNA follows: TGTGCCATCGGATCAGGGGTGGACACCATATATTTT. The chain links TRBV10-3 to TRBJ1-3; D perhaps matches TRBD1 (6 bases). The V end was cut by 8 bases, the J end by 8 bases, with 13 bases between. CDR1 ENHRY and CDR2 SYGVKD come from the germline V gene. This CDR3 region has 12 residues.

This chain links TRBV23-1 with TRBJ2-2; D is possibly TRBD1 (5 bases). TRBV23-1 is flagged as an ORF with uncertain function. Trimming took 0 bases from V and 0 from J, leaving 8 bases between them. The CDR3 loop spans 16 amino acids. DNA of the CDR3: TGCGCCAGCAGTCAATCGGGGCACCCGAACACCGGGGAGCTGTTTTTT. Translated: CASSQSGHPNTGELFF.

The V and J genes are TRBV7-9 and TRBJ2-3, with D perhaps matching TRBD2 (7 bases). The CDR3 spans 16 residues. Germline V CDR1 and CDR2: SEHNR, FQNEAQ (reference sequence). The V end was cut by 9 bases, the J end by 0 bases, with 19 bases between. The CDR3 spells CASFTGGGFSTDTQYF. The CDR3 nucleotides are TGTGCCAGTTTTACCGGCGGGGGCTTCAGCACAGATACGCAGTATTTT.

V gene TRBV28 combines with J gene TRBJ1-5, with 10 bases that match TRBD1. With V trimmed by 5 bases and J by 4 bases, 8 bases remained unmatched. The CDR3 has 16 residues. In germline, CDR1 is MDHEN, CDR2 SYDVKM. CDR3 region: CASSRPGQGRNQPQHF. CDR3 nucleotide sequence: TGTGCCAGCAGTCGCCCGGGACAGGGGAGAAATCAGCCCCAGCATTTT.

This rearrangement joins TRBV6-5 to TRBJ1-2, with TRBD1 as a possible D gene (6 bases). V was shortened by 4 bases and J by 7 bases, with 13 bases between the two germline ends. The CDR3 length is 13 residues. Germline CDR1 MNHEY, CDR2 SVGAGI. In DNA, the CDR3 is TGTGCCAGCAGTTTACAGGGAGTTAGTGGCTACACCTTC. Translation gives CASSLQGVSGYTF.

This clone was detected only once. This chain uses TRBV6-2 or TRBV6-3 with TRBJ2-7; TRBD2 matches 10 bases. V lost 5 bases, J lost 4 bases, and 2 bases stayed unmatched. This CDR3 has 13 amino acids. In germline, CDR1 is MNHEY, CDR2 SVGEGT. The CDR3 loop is CASSQLAGYEQYF. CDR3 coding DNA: TGTGCCAGCAGTCAACTAGCGGGGTACGAGCAGTACTTC.

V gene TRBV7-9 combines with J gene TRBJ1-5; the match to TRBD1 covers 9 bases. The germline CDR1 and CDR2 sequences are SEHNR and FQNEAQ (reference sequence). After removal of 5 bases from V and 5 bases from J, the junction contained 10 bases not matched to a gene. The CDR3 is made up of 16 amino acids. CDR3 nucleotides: TGTGCCAGCAGCCCGCCGGGACAGGGACCGGATCAGCCCCAGCATTTT. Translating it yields CASSPPGQGPDQPQHF.

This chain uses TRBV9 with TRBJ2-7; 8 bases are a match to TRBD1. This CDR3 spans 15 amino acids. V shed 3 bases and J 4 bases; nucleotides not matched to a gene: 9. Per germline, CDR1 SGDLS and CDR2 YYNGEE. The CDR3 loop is CASSEGNRGEYEQYF. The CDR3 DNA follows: TGTGCCAGCAGCGAGGGGAACAGGGGGGAATACGAGCAGTACTTC.

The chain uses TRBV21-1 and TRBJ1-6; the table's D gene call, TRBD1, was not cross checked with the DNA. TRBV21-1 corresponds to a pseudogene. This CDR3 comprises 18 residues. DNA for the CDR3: TGTGCCAGCAGCAACAGGACAGGAAGTGGATCCTATAATTCACCCCTCCACTTT. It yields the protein CASSNRTGSGSYNSPLHF.

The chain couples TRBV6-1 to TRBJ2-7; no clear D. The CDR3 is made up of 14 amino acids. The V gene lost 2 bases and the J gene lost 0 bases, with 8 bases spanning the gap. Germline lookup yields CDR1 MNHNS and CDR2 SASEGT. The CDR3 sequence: CASSERFLSYEQYF. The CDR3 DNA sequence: TGTGCCAGCAGTGAACGGTTTCTCTCCTACGAGCAGTACTTC.

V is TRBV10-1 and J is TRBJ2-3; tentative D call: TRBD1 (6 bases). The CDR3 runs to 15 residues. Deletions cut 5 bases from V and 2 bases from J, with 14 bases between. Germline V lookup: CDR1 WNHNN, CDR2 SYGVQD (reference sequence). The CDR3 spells CASSQQGRPTDTQYF. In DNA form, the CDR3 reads TGCGCCAGCAGTCAGCAGGGGCGCCCCACAGATACGCAGTATTTT.

CDR3 coding DNA: TGTGCCAGCAGTGAAAACGGGGGCAGGGGGTCTAATGGCTACACCTTC. It is translated as CASSENGGRGSNGYTF. V usage is TRBV2 and J usage is TRBJ1-2; TRBD1 matches at 7 bases. CDR1 and CDR2 from the germline V gene are SNHLY and FYNNEI. The CDR3 extends over 16 amino acids. With 2 bases clipped from V and 6 bases from J, the junction kept 12 bases outside the gene matches. Combining the CDR3 with reference TRBV2 and TRBJ1-2 gives the whole variable domain EPEVTQTPSHQVTQMGQEVILRCVPISNHLYFYWYRQILGQKVEFLVSFYNNEISEKSEIFDDQFSVERPDGSNFTLKIRSTKLEDSAMYFCASSENGGRGSNGYTFGSGTRLTVV.

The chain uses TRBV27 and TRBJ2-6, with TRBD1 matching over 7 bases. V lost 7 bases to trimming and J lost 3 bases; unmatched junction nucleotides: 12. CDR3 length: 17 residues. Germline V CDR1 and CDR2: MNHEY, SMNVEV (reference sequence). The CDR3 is CASISGTASFGANVLTF. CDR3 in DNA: TGTGCCAGCATCTCCGGGACAGCCTCCTTTGGGGCCAACGTCCTGACTTTC. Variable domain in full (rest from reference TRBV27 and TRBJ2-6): EAQVTQNPRYLITVTGKKLTVTCSQNMNHEYMSWYRQDPGLGLRQIYYSMNVEVTDKGDVPEGYKVSRKEKRNFPLILESPSPNQTSLYFCASISGTASFGANVLTFGAGSRLTVL.

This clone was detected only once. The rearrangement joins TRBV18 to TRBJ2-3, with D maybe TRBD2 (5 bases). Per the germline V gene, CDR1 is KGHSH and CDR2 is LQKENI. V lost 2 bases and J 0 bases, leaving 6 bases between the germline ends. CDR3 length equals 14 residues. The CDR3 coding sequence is TGTGCCAGCTCACCAACGGGAAGCACAGATACGCAGTATTTT. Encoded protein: CASSPTGSTDTQYF.

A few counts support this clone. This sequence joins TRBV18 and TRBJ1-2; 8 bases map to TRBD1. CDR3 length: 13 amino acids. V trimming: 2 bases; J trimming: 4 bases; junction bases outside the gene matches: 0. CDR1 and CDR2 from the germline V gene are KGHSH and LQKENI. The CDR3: CASSPDRGYGYTF. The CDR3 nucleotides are TGTGCCAGCTCACCAGACAGGGGCTATGGCTACACCTTC.

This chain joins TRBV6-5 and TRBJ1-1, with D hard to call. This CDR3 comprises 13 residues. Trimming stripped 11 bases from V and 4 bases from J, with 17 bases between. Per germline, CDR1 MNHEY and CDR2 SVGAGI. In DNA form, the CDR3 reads TGTGCCGGCGGCGGGCAGAAGGGCACTGAAGCTTTCTTT. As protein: CAGGGQKGTEAFF.

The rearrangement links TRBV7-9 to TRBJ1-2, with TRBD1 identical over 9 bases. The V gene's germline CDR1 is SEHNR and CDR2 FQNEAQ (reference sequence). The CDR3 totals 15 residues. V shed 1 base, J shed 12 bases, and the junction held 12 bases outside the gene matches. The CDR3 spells CASSLGSPGQGIHTF. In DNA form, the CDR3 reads TGTGCCAGCAGCTTAGGGTCCCCGGGACAGGGTATACACACCTTC. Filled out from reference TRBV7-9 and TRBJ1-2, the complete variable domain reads DTGVSQNPRHKITKRGQNVTFRCDPISEHNRLYWYRQTLGQGPEFLTYFQNEAQLEKSRLLSDRFSAERPKGSFSTLEIQRTEQGDSAMYLCASSLGSPGQGIHTFGSGTRLTVV.

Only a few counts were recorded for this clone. The CDR3 DNA is TGTGCCAGCAGTGAAGAGGGGGCGCGGGGCTACACCTTC. Translating it yields CASSEEGARGYTF. V and J are TRBV2 and TRBJ1-2; 7 nucleotides line up with TRBD1. The CDR3 is 13 residues long. Germline lookup yields CDR1 SNHLY and CDR2 FYNNEI. The V gene end was trimmed by 1 base and the J gene end by 8 bases; junction bases not matched to a gene: 4.